The 26 T cell receptor beta chains given below trace back to one sample, sequenced in a study of monozygotic twins with inflammatory bowel disease. TCRdb re-analyzed the 5' RACE reads; it lists each CDR3 protein once, without DNA. This sample's table reports approximately 400,000 distinct CDR3 sequences. Sequenced input: blood. These receptors came from a human donor with ulcerative colitis or Crohn's disease, or a healthy co-twin of an affected twin (not recorded which).

The chain links TRBV9 to TRBJ1-6; the TRBD1 assignment by TCRdb is unverifiable without DNA. This CDR3 region has 13 residues. Germline loops: CDR1 SGDLS, CDR2 YYNGEE. The CDR3 spells CASSSTGNSPLHF.

The V and J genes are TRBV9 and TRBJ2-5; TCRdb gives TRBD2 as the D gene, but with no DNA this cannot be confirmed. Germline values: CDR1 SGDLS, CDR2 YYNGEE. The CDR3 extends over 13 amino acids. CDR3 sequence: CASSYTSAETQYF.

The chain is built from TRBV6-1 and TRBJ2-3; TCRdb designates TRBD1, a call that cannot be tested without DNA. CDR1 MNHNS and CDR2 SASEGT come from the germline V gene. CDR3 length: 16 residues. CDR3 amino acids: CASSLTGGRGTDTQYF.

The chain uses TRBV3-1 and TRBJ1-3; TCRdb's D call, TRBD1, is unchecked because there is no DNA. The CDR3 totals 16 residues. Germline-derived CDR1 and CDR2 are LGHDT and YNNKEL (reference sequence). The CDR3 reads CASRPWGAVSGNTIYF.

This chain connects TRBV20-1 to TRBJ1-1. The CDR3 has 15 amino acids. The V gene's germline CDR1 is DFQATT and CDR2 SNEGSKA (reference sequence). The CDR3 sequence is CSAPIGLVIGTEAFF.

This chain uses TRBV5-6 with TRBJ1-6; TCRdb designates TRBD1, a call that cannot be tested without DNA. The V gene's germline CDR1 is SGHDT and CDR2 YYEEEE. The CDR3 extends over 14 amino acids. The CDR3: CASSLVMGDSPLHF. The whole variable domain, remainder taken from reference TRBV5-6 and TRBJ1-6, is DAGVTQSPTHLIKTRGQQVTLRCSPKSGHDTVSWYQQALGQGPQFIFQYYEEEERQRGNFPDRFSGHQFPNYSSELNVNALLLGDSALYLCASSLVMGDSPLHFGNGTRLTVT.

The V gene is TRBV20-1, the J gene TRBJ2-5; TCRdb's D call, TRBD1, is unchecked because there is no DNA. Germline V gene lookup returns CDR1 DFQATT and CDR2 SNEGSKA (reference sequence). The CDR3 has 15 amino acids. The CDR3 here is CSARTMLRGGETQYF.

This chain links TRBV7-9 with TRBJ1-1; TCRdb's D call of TRBD1 is untestable without DNA. CDR1 and CDR2 from the germline V gene are SEHNR and FQNEAQ (reference sequence). The CDR3 length is 15 residues. This chain's CDR3 is CASSLELGVPREAFF. The whole variable domain, filled in from reference TRBV7-9 and TRBJ1-1, reads DTGVSQNPRHKITKRGQNVTFRCDPISEHNRLYWYRQTLGQGPEFLTYFQNEAQLEKSRLLSDRFSAERPKGSFSTLEIQRTEQGDSAMYLCASSLELGVPREAFFGQGTRLTVV.

This chain joins TRBV20-1 and TRBJ2-1; the D call from TCRdb, TRBD1, cannot be confirmed without DNA. The CDR3 totals 13 residues. Germline V gene data show CDR1 as DFQATT and CDR2 as SNEGSKA (reference sequence). The CDR3 reads CSAPRRLGNEQFF.

The chain carries TRBV20-1 and TRBJ2-4. Germline CDR1 and CDR2: DFQATT and SNEGSKA (reference sequence). CDR3 length equals 17 residues. This CDR3 is CSARVVADKAAKNMQYF.

The V call is TRBV5-1, the J call TRBJ2-7; no DNA is available, so the TRBD1 call from TCRdb remains unchecked. Germline CDR1 and CDR2: SGHRS and YFSETQ. The CDR3 consists of 15 residues. This CDR3 reads CASSPPGTVSYEQYF.

The gene calls are TRBV7-3 and TRBJ2-1; the TRBD1 assignment by TCRdb is unverifiable without DNA. Per germline, CDR1 SGHTA and CDR2 FQGTGA. The CDR3 length is 14 residues. The CDR3 loop reads CASSWTGSLNEQFF.

The chain couples TRBV24-1 to TRBJ2-2; absent DNA, TCRdb's TRBD1 call cannot be checked. The CDR3 covers 16 residues. Germline V gene lookup returns CDR1 KGHDR and CDR2 SFDVKD. CDR3 sequence reads: CATSGGPRTGAGELFF.

V and J are TRBV6-2 or TRBV6-3 and TRBJ2-3; TCRdb calls TRBD1, which cannot be checked without DNA. Germline assignment: CDR1 MNHEY and CDR2 SVGEGT. The CDR3 covers 14 residues. The CDR3: CASSRQGHTDTQYF.

This chain links TRBV4-3 with TRBJ1-6. In germline, CDR1 is LGHNA, CDR2 YSLEER. The CDR3 runs 13 residues. CDR3 in amino acids: CATRDGYNSPLHF.

The chain uses TRBV28 and TRBJ2-7. Germline V gene lookup returns CDR1 MDHEN and CDR2 SYDVKM. The CDR3 is made up of 14 amino acids. The CDR3 sequence is CASSLIGYSYEQYF.

This chain's CDR3 is CASSLGDTELDTQYF. The V gene is TRBV5-1, the J gene TRBJ2-5; with no DNA, the TCRdb D assignment of TRBD1 cannot be verified. Germline lookup yields CDR1 SGHRS and CDR2 YFSETQ. This CDR3 region has 15 residues.

The chain joins TRBV5-1 to TRBJ1-1. This CDR3 is 15 amino acids long. The germline V gene encodes CDR1 SGHRS and CDR2 YFSETQ. The CDR3 here is CASSLTRREGTEAFF.

This sequence joins TRBV5-5 and TRBJ1-5; TCRdb gives TRBD1 as the D gene, but with no DNA this cannot be confirmed. The CDR3 length is 14 residues. CDR1 and CDR2 from the germline V gene are SGHKS and YYEKEE (reference sequence). CDR3 residues: CASSENQGIGPQHF. The whole variable domain, filled in from reference TRBV5-5 and TRBJ1-5, reads DAGVTQSPTHLIKTRGQQVTLRCSPISGHKSVSWYQQVLGQGPQFIFQYYEKEERGRGNFPDRFSARQFPNYSSELNVNALLLGDSALYLCASSENQGIGPQHFGDGTRLSIL.

This chain connects TRBV7-9 to TRBJ2-3; TCRdb returns TRBD1, unconfirmable since there is no DNA. Germline-derived CDR1 and CDR2 are SEHNR and FQNEAQ (reference sequence). The CDR3 contains 15 residues. CDR3 region: CASSLRQPSTDTQYF. Variable domain in full (rest from reference TRBV7-9 and TRBJ2-3): DTGVSQNPRHKITKRGQNVTFRCDPISEHNRLYWYRQTLGQGPEFLTYFQNEAQLEKSRLLSDRFSAERPKGSFSTLEIQRTEQGDSAMYLCASSLRQPSTDTQYFGPGTRLTVL.

The V and J genes are TRBV30 and TRBJ2-2. Per germline, CDR1 GTSNPN and CDR2 SVGIG (reference sequence). This CDR3 has 11 amino acids. The chain's CDR3 is CAWSTPGELFF.

This sequence joins TRBV21-1 and TRBJ1-1. TRBV21-1 represents a pseudogene. The CDR3 has 15 amino acids. CDR3 in amino acids: CASSSIGEENTEAFF.

This sequence joins TRBV29-1 and TRBJ1-2. From germline, CDR1 is SQVTM and CDR2 ANQGSEA. The CDR3 sequence is 11 residues long. The CDR3 spells CSAGMIRGYTF. The complete variable domain, with remaining parts taken from reference TRBV29-1 and TRBJ1-2, reads SAVISQKPSRDICQRGTSLTIQCQVDSQVTMMFWYRQQPGQSLTLIATANQGSEATYESGFVIDKFPISRPNLTFSTLTVSNMSPEDSSIYLCSAGMIRGYTFGSGTRLTVV.

V is TRBV19 and J is TRBJ2-4; the TRBD1 assignment by TCRdb is unverifiable without DNA. CDR1 is LNHDA, CDR2 SQIVND, per germline (reference sequence). The CDR3 is made up of 15 amino acids. The CDR3 here is CASSISGQTGNIQYF.

The chain carries TRBV6-1 and TRBJ2-5; TCRdb outputs TRBD1, but without DNA this stays unchecked. In germline, CDR1 is MNHNS, CDR2 SASEGT. CDR3 length: 15 residues. The CDR3: CASRHPQGSGETQYF.

The rearrangement joins TRBV5-1 to TRBJ2-5; there is no DNA to check the TCRdb D call of TRBD1. From germline, CDR1 is SGHRS and CDR2 YFSETQ. The CDR3 sequence is 17 residues long. CDR3: CASSLVTGYNQQETQYF.